This passage covers 4 T cell receptor beta chains from one sample sequenced in a study of T cells in localized non-small cell lung cancer. The assay was immunoSEQ multiplex PCR, and TCRdb's table has in-frame clones only and misses some. The profile covers roughly 30,000 clones, with about 80% appearing a single time and approximately 4.9% taken by the ten largest. The source material was peripheral blood mononuclear cells, sampled before any cancer treatment. The receptor source for this set is a man aged 35 to 69 with stage III lung adenocarcinoma.

The J gene is TRBJ2-5, the V gene TRBV19, with TRBD2 matching 9 bases. In germline, CDR1 is LNHDA, CDR2 SQIVND (reference sequence). The ends lost 3 bases at V and 5 bases at J; junction bases unmatched: 10. This CDR3 is 16 amino acids long. CDR3 sequence (DNA): TGTGCCAGTAGTATGTCGTGGGGACTAGCTGTGGAGACCCAGTACTTC. It specifies CASSMSWGLAVETQYF.

J is TRBJ2-3 and V is TRBV18, with D perhaps given as TRBD1 or TRBD2 (5 bases each). The germline gives CDR1 KGHSH, CDR2 LQKENI. V lost 2 bases and J lost 1, with 10 bases in between. CDR3 length: 15 amino acids. As DNA, the CDR3 is TGTGCCAGCTCACCATTTAGGGACGGCACAGATACGCAGTATTTT. Amino acid sequence: CASSPFRDGTDTQYF.

V and J are TRBV5-1 and TRBJ2-1; no clear D. The V gene lost 0 bases and the J gene lost 2 bases, with 9 bases spanning the gap. Germline V CDR1 and CDR2: SGHRS, YFSETQ. The CDR3 covers 15 residues. CDR3 coding DNA: TGCGCCAGCAGCTTGGAAGCAGGACCCTACAATGAGCAGTTCTTC. As protein: CASSLEAGPYNEQFF.

This clone appeared once. The V gene is TRBV7-9, the J gene TRBJ1-2, with TRBD1 matching 9 bases. After removal of 4 bases from V and 5 bases from J, the junction contained 11 bases not matched to a gene. There are 16 residues in the CDR3. Per germline, CDR1 SEHNR and CDR2 FQNEAQ (reference sequence). Here the CDR3 DNA reads TGTGCCAGCAGCTCCCGAAGGACAGGGGATGGGTATGGCTACACCTTC. Residues: CASSSRRTGDGYGYTF.